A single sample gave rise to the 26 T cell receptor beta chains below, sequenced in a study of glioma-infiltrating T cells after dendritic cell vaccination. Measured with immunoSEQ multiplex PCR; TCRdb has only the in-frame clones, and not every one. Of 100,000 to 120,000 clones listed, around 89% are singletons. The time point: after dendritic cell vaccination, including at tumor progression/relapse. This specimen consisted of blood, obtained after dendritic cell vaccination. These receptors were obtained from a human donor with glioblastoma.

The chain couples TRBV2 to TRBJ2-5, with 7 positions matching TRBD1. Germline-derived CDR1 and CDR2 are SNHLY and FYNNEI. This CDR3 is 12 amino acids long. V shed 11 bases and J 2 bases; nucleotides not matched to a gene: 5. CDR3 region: CAAGQVQETQYF. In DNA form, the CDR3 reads TGTGCCGCAGGACAGGTACAAGAGACCCAGTACTTC.

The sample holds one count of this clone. As DNA, the CDR3 is TGTGCCACCAGCAGGGGAGGGGACACAGTGAGCGGCTACACCTTC. Translation gives CATSRGGDTVSGYTF. The chain uses TRBV15 and TRBJ1-2; tentative D call: TRBD1 (6 bases). The CDR3 is made up of 15 amino acids. Per the germline V gene, CDR1 is LNHNV and CDR2 is YYDKDF (reference sequence). Trimming left V 3 bases short and J 8 bases short, with 19 bases between.

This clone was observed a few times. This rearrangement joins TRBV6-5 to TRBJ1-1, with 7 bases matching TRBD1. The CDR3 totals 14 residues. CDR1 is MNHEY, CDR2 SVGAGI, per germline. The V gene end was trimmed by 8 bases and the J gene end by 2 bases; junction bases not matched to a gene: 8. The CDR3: CASRFTGVNTEAFF. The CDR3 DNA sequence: TGTGCCAGCCGATTCACAGGGGTTAACACTGAAGCTTTCTTT.

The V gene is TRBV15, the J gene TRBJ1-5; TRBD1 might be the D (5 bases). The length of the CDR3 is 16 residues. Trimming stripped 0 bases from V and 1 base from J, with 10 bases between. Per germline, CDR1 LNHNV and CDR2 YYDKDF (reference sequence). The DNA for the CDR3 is TGTGCCACCAGCAGAGATGGGGGGAGAAGCAATCAGCCCCAGCATTTT. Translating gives CATSRDGGRSNQPQHF.

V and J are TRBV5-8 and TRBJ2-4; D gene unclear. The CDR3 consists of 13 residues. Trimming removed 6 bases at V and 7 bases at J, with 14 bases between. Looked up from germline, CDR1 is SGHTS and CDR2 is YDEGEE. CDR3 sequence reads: CASTRSEFNIQYF. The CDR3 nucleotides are TGTGCCAGCACCCGGAGTGAGTTTAACATTCAGTACTTC.

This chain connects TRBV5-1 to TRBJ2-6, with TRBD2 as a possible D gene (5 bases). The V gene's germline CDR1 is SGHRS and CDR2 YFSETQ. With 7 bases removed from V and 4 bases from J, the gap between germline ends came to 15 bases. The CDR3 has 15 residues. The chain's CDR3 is CASHMPGSGANVLTF. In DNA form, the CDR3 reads TGCGCCAGCCACATGCCGGGGTCGGGGGCCAACGTCCTGACTTTC.

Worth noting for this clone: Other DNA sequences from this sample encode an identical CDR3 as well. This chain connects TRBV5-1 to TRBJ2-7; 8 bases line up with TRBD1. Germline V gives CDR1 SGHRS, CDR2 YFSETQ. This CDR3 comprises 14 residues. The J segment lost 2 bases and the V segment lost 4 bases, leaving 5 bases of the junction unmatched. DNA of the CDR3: TGCGCCAGCAGCCCCGGGACAGGAGCCTACGAGCAGTACTTC. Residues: CASSPGTGAYEQYF. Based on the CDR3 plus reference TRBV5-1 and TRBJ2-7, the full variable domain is KAGVTQTPRYLIKTRGQQVTLSCSPISGHRSVSWYQQTPGQGLQFLFEYFSETQRNKGNFPGRFSGRQFSNSRSEMNVSTLELGDSALYLCASSPGTGAYEQYFGPGTRLTVT.

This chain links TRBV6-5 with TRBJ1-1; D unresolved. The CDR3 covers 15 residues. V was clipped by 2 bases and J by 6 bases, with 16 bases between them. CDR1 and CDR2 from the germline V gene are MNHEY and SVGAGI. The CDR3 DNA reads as TGTGCCAGCAGTTACCGTACACGGGTTGGGTCTGAAGCTTTCTTT. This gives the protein CASSYRTRVGSEAFF.

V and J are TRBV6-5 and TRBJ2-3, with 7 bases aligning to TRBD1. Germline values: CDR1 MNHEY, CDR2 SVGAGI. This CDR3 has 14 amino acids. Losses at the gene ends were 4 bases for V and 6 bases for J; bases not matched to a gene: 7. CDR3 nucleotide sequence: TGTGCCAGCAGTTCTCCTACAGGGGCCGATACGCAGTATTTT. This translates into CASSSPTGADTQYF.

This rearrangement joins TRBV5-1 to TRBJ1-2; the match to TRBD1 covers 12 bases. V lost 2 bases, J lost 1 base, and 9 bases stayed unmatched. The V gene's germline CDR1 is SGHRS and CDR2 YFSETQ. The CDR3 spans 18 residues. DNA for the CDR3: TGCGCCAGCAGCTTAGAAGTGGGACAGGGGGCGTTTAACTATGGCTACACCTTC. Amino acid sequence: CASSLEVGQGAFNYGYTF.

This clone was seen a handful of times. The CDR3 region has the DNA TGTGCCAGCAGGGGCGGGAGGGGAGGAAATGAGCAGTTCTTC. Encoded protein: CASRGGRGGNEQFF. The J gene is TRBJ2-1, the V gene TRBV6-6; 9 bases line up with TRBD2. The junction had 7 bases not matched to a gene; V was cut back by 6 bases and J by 7 bases. CDR1 and CDR2 (germline): MNHNY, SVGAGI (reference sequence). This CDR3 is built from 14 residues.

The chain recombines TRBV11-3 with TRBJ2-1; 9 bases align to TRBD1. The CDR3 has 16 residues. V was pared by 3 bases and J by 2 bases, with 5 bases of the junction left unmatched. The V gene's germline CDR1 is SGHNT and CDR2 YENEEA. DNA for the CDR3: TGTGCCAGCAGCTTCCGCGGGACAGGGCCCTACAATGAGCAGTTCTTC. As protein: CASSFRGTGPYNEQFF.

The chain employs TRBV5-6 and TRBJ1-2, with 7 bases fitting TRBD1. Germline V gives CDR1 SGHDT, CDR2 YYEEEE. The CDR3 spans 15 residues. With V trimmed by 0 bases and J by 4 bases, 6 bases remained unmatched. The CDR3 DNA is TGTGCCAGCAGCTTGGGACAGGGAACTTTCTATGGCTACACCTTC. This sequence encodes CASSLGQGTFYGYTF.

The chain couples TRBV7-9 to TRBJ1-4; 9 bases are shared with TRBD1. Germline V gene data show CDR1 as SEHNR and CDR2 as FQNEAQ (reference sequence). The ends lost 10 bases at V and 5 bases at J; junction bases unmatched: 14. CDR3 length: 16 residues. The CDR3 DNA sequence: TGTGCCACCCGGGGGCCCCTCGGGACAGGGAATGAAAAACTGTTTTTT. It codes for CATRGPLGTGNEKLFF.

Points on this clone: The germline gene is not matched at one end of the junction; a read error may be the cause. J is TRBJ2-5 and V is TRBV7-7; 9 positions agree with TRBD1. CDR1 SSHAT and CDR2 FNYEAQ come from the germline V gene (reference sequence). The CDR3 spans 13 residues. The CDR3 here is CASSRDREETQYF. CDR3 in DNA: TGTGCTAGCAGCCGGGACAGGGAGGAGACCCAGTACTTC.

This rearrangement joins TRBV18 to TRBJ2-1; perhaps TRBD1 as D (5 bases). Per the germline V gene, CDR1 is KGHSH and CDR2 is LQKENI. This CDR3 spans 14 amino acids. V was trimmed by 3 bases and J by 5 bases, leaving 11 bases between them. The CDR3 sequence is CASSPSETDNEQFF. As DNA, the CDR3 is TGTGCCAGCTCACCCAGCGAGACAGACAATGAGCAGTTCTTC.

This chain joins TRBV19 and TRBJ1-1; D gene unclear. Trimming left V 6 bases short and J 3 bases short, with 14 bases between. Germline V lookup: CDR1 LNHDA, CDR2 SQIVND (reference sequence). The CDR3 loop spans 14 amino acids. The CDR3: CASSSNGVHTEAFF. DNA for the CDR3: TGTGCCAGTAGCTCCAACGGGGTTCACACTGAAGCTTTCTTT.

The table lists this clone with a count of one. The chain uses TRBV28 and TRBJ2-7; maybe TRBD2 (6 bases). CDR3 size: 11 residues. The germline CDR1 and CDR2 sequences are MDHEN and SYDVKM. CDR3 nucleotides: TGTGCGGGAGGAAATAGTCGCGAGCAGTACTTC. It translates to CAGGNSREQYF.

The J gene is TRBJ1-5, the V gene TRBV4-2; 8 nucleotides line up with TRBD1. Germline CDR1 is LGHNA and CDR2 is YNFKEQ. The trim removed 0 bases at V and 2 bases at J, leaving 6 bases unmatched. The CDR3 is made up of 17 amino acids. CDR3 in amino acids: CASSQDATGGGNQPQHF. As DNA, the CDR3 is TGTGCCAGCAGCCAAGACGCCACAGGGGGTGGCAATCAGCCCCAGCATTTT.

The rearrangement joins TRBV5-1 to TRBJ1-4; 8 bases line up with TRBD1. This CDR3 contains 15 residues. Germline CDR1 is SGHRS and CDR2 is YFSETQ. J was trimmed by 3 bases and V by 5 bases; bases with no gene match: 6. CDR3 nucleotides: TGCGCCAGCAGACCAACGACAGGGGCTAATGAAAAACTGTTTTTT. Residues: CASRPTTGANEKLFF.

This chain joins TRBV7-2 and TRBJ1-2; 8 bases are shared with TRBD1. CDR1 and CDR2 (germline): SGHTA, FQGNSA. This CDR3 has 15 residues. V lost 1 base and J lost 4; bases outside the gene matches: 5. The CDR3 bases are TGTGCCAGCAGCTTAGAAGGGACAGGCACCTATGGCTACACCTTC. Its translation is CASSLEGTGTYGYTF.

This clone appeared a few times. As DNA, the CDR3 is TGTGCCAGCAGTGAACGGACAGGGGGCGATTCACCCCTCCACTTT. It yields the protein CASSERTGGDSPLHF. V usage is TRBV2 and J usage is TRBJ1-6, with 11 nucleotides matching TRBD1. Germline CDR1 reads SNHLY; CDR2 reads FYNNEI. This CDR3 spans 15 amino acids. V dropped 2 bases and J dropped 8; count of bases not matched to a gene: 2.

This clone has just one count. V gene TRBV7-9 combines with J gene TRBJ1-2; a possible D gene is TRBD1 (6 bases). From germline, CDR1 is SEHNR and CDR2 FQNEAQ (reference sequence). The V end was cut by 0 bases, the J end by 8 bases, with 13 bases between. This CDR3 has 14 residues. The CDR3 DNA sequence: TGTGCCAGCAGCTTAGCTTTGCAGGGGTTCGGCTACACCTTC. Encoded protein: CASSLALQGFGYTF.

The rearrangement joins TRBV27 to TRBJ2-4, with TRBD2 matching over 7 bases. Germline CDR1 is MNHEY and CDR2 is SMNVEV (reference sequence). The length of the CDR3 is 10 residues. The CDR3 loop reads CVAGRDIQYF. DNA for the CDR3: TGTGTAGCGGGTAGGGACATTCAGTACTTC.

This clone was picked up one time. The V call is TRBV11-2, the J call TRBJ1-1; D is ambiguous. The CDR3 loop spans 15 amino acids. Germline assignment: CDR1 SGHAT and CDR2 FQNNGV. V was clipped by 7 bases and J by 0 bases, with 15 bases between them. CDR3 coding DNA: TGTGCCAGCAAAGGACTCTTGGGGATGAACACTGAAGCTTTCTTT. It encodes CASKGLLGMNTEAFF.

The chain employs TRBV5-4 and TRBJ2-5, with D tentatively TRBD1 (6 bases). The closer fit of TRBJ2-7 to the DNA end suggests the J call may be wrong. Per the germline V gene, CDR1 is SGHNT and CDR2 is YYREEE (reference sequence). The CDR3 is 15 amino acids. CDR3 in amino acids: CASSDRSQHSYEQYF. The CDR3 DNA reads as TGTGCCAGCAGTGACAGGTCCCAACACTCCTACGAGCAGTACTTC.